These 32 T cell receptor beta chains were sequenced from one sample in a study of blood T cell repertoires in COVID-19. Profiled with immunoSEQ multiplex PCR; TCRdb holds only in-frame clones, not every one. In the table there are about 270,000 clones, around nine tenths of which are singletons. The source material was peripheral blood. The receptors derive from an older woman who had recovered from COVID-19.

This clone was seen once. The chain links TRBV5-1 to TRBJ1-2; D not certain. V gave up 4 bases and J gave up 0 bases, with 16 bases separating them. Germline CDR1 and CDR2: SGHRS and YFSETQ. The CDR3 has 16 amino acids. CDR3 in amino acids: CASSPRTGISNYGYTF. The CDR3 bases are TGCGCCAGCAGCCCACGAACCGGGATCTCTAACTATGGCTACACCTTC.

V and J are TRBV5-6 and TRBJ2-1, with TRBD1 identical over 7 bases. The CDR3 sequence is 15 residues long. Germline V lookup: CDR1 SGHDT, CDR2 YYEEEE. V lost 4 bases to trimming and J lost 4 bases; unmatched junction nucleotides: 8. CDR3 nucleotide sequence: TGTGCCAGCAGCCCCGACCGGGACAGTTACAATGAGCAGTTCTTC. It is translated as CASSPDRDSYNEQFF.

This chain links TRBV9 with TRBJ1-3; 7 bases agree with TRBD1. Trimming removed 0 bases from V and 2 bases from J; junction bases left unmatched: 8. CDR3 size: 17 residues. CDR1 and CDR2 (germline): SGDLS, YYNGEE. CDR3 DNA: TGTGCCAGCAGCGTAGCCTTATGGACAGGACCTGGAAACACCATATATTTT. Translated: CASSVALWTGPGNTIYF.

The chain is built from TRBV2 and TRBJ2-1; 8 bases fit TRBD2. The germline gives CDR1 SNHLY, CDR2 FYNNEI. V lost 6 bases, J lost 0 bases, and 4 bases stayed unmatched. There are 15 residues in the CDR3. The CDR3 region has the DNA TGTGCCAGCAGGGGCGGGGGGAGCTCCTACAATGAGCAGTTCTTC. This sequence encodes CASRGGGSSYNEQFF. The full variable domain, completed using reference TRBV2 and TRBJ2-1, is EPEVTQTPSHQVTQMGQEVILRCVPISNHLYFYWYRQILGQKVEFLVSFYNNEISEKSEIFDDQFSVERPDGSNFTLKIRSTKLEDSAMYFCASRGGGSSYNEQFFGPGTRLTVL.

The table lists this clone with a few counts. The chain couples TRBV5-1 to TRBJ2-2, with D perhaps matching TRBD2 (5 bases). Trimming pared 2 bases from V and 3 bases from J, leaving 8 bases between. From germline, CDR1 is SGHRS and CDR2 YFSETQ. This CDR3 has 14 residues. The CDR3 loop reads CASSLTSHTGELFF. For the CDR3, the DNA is TGCGCCAGCAGCTTAACTAGTCACACCGGGGAGCTGTTTTTT.

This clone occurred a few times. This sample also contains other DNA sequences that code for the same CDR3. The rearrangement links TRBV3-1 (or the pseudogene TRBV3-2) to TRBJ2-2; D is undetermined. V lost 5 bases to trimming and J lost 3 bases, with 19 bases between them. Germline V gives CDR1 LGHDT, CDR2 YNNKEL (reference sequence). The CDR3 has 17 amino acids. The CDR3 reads CASSSSVVSIDTGELFF. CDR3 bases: TGTGCCAGCAGCTCGTCGGTCGTATCGATAGACACCGGGGAGCTGTTTTTT.

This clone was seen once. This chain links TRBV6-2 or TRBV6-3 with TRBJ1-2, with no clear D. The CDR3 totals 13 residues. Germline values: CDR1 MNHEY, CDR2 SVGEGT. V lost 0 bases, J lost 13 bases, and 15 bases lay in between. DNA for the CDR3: TGTGCCAGCAGTTACTCGGCCCCCGGGAGGGCCACCTTC. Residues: CASSYSAPGRATF.

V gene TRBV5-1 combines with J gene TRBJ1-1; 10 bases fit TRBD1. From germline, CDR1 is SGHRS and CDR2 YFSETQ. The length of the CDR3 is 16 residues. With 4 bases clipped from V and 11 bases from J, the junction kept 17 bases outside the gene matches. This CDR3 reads CASSPRQGAVSGWAFF. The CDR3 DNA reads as TGCGCCAGCAGCCCGAGACAGGGGGCGGTCTCGGGATGGGCTTTCTTT. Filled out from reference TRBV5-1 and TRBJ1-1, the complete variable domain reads KAGVTQTPRYLIKTRGQQVTLSCSPISGHRSVSWYQQTPGQGLQFLFEYFSETQRNKGNFPGRFSGRQFSNSRSEMNVSTLELGDSALYLCASSPRQGAVSGWAFFGQGTRLTVV.

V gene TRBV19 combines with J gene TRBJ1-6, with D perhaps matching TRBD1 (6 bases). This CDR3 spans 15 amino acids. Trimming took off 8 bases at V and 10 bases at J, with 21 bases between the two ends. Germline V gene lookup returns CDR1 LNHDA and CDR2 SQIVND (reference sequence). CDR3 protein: CASRGVAGVDSPLHF. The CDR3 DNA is TGTGCCAGTCGGGGGGTAGCAGGGGTGGACTCACCCCTCCACTTT.

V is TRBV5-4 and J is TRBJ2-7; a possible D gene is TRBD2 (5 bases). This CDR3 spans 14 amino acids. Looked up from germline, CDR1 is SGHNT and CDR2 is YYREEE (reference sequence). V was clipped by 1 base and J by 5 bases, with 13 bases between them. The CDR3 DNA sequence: TGTGCCAGCAGCTTGTCGGGAAAGTTGGACGAGCAGTACTTC. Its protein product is CASSLSGKLDEQYF.

The CDR3 is CASSVDGTGGFKGYTF. CDR3 sequence (DNA): TGTGCCAGCAGCGTAGATGGGACAGGGGGTTTCAAAGGCTACACCTTC. This chain connects TRBV9 to TRBJ1-2; TRBD1 aligns across 11 bases. Germline V gives CDR1 SGDLS, CDR2 YYNGEE. J was trimmed by 8 bases and V by 0 bases; bases with no gene match: 9. The CDR3 consists of 16 residues.

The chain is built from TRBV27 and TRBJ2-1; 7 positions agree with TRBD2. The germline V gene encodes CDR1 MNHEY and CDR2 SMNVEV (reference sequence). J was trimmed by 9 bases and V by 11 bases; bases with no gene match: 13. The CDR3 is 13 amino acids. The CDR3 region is CAVFQRVAGEQFF. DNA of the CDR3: TGTGCCGTCTTCCAGCGGGTAGCGGGTGAGCAGTTCTTC.

CDR3 in DNA: TGTGCCAGCAGTTATGGTCGGGGAGGCACTGAAGCTTTCTTT. Amino acids: CASSYGRGGTEAFF. This chain connects TRBV5-6 to TRBJ1-1; D is ambiguous. The CDR3 spans 14 residues. CDR1 SGHDT and CDR2 YYEEEE come from the germline V gene. V dropped 5 bases and J dropped 4 bases, with 15 bases sitting between them.

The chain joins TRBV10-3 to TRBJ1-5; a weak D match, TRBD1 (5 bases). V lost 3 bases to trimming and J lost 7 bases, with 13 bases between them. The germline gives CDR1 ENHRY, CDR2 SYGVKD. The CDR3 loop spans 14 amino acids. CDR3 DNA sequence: TGTGCCATCAGTGACCCCAGGGTCGGCCAGCCCCAGCATTTT. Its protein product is CAISDPRVGQPQHF.

As DNA, the CDR3 is TGCGCCAGCACCCCGTTGGGACAGGGGGTTACCGGGGAGCTGTTTTTT. Translating it yields CASTPLGQGVTGELFF. The chain recombines TRBV5-1 with TRBJ2-2; TRBD1 matches 11 bases. CDR1 is SGHRS and CDR2 is YFSETQ in the germline V gene. V was clipped by 6 bases and J by 5 bases; unmatched bases: 9. The CDR3 has 16 amino acids.

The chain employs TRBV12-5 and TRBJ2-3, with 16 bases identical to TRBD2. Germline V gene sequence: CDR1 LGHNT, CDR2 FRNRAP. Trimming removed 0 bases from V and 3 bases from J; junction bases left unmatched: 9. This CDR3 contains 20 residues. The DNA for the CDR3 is TGTGCTAGTGGTTTGGTAGGCGCCGGGACTAGCGGGGGGGCGACAGATACGCAGTATTTT. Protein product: CASGLVGAGTSGGATDTQYF.

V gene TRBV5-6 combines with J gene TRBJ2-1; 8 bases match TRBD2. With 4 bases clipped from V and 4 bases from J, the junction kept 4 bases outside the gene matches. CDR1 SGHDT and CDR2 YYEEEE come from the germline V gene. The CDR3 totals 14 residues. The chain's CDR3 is CASSPGRAYNEQFF. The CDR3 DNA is TGTGCCAGCAGCCCCGGGAGGGCGTACAATGAGCAGTTCTTC.

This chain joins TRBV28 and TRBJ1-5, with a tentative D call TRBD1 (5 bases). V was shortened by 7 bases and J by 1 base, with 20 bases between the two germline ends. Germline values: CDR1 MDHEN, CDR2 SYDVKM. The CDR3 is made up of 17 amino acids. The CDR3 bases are TGTGCCAGCATTGATAGTGGGGGAGGCTGGAGCAATCAGCCCCAGCATTTT. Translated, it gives CASIDSGGGWSNQPQHF.

DNA for the CDR3: TGTGCCAGCAGCTACCTCCATGGCGGGACTCTCTACGAGCAGTACTTC. This encodes CASSYLHGGTLYEQYF. This rearrangement joins TRBV7-6 to TRBJ2-7, with D possibly matching TRBD2 (6 bases). The V gene's germline CDR1 is SGHVS and CDR2 FNYEAQ. CDR3 length equals 16 residues. V dropped 4 bases and J dropped 3 bases, with 19 bases sitting between them.

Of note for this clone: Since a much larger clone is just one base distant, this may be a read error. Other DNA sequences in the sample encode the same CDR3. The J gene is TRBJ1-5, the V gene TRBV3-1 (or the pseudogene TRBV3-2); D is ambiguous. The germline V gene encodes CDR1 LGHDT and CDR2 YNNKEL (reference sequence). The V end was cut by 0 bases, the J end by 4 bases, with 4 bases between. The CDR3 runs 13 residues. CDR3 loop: CASSQDLNQPQHF. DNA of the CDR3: TGTGCCAGCAGCCAAGATCTTAATCAGCCCCAGCATTTT.

The CDR3 bases are TGTGCCAGCAGCCAAGATCGTGGGACTAGCGGTAGCTCCTACAATGAGCAGTTCTTC. Amino acids: CASSQDRGTSGSSYNEQFF. V is TRBV3-1 (or the pseudogene TRBV3-2) and J is TRBJ2-1, with TRBD2 matching over 11 bases. With V trimmed by 0 bases and J by 0 bases, 7 bases remained unmatched. CDR3 length: 19 amino acids. Germline values: CDR1 LGHDT, CDR2 YNNKEL (reference sequence).

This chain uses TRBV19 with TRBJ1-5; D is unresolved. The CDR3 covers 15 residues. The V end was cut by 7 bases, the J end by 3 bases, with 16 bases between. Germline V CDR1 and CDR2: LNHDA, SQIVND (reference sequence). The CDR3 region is CASIVSGLNNQPQHF. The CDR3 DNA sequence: TGTGCCAGTATCGTATCCGGACTTAACAATCAGCCCCAGCATTTT.

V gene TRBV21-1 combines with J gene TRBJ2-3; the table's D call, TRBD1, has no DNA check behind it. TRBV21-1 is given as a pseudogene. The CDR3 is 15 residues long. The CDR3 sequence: CASSKDRGRMDTQYF. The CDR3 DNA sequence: TGTGCCAGCAGCAAAGACAGGGGGCGCATGGATACGCAGTATTTT.

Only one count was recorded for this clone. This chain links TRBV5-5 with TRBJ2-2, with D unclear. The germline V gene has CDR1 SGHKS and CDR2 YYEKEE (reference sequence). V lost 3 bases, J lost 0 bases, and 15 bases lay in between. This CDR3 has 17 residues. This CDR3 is CASSWRGASSNTGELFF. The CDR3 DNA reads TGTGCCAGCAGCTGGAGAGGTGCCTCCTCGAACACCGGGGAGCTGTTTTTT.

CDR3 loop: CATSSPLAGRSTDTQYF. DNA of the CDR3: TGTGCCACCAGCAGCCCCTTGGCGGGGCGTAGCACAGATACGCAGTATTTT. V is TRBV15 and J is TRBJ2-3, with a tentative D call TRBD2 (6 bases). Trimming removed 3 bases at V and 0 bases at J, with 16 bases between. CDR1 is LNHNV, CDR2 YYDKDF, per germline (reference sequence). CDR3 length equals 17 residues.

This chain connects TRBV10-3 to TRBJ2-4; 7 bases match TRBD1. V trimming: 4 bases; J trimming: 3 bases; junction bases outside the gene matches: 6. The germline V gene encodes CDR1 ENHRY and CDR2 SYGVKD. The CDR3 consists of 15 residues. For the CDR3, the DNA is TGTGCCATCAGTGGTGACAGGGATGACAAAAACATTCAGTACTTC. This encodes CAISGDRDDKNIQYF.

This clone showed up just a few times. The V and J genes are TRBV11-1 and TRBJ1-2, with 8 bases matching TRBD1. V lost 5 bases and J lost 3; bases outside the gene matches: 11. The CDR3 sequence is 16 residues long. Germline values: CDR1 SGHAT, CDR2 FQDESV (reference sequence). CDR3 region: CASSASTGVGYYGYTF. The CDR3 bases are TGTGCCAGCAGCGCCTCGACAGGGGTCGGCTACTATGGCTACACCTTC.

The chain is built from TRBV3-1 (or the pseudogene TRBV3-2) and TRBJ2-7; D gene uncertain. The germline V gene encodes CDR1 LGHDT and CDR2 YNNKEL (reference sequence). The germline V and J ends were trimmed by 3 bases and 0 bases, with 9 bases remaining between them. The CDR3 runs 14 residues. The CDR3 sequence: CASSHQAISYEQYF. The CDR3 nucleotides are TGTGCCAGCAGCCACCAGGCGATCTCCTACGAGCAGTACTTC.

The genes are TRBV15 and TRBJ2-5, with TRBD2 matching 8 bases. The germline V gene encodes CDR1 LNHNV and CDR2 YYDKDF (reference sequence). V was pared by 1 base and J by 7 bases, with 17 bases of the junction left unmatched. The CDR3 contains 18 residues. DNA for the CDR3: TGTGCCACCAGCAGAGCAGGATCGGGGGGGTTCCTCGTGGGGACCCAGTACTTC. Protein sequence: CATSRAGSGGFLVGTQYF.

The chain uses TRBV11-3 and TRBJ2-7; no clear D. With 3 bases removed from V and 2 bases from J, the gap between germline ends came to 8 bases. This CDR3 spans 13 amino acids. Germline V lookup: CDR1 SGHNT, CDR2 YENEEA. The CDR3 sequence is CASSFEETYEQYF. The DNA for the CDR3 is TGTGCCAGCAGCTTTGAGGAAACCTACGAGCAGTACTTC.

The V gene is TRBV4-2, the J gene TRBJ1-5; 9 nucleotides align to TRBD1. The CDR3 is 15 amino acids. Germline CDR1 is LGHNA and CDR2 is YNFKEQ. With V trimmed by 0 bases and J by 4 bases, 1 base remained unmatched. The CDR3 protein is CASSQDGTGNQPQHF. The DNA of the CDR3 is TGTGCCAGCAGCCAAGATGGGACAGGGAATCAGCCCCAGCATTTT.

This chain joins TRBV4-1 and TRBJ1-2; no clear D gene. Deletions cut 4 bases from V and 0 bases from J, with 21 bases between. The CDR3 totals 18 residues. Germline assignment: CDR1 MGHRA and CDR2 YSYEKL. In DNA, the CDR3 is TGCGCCAGCAGCCCGACCTATAACCCAAGGCGGGCTAACTATGGCTACACCTTC. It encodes CASSPTYNPRRANYGYTF.